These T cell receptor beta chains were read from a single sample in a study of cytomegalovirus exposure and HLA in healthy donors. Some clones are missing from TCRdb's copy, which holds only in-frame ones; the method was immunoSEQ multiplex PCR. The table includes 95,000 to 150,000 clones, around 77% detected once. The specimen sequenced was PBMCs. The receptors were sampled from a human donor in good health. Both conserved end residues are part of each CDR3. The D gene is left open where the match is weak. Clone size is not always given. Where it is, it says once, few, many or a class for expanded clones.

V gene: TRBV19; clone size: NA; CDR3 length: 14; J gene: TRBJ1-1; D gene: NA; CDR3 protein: CASSTGSWNTEAFF; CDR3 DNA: TGTGCCAGTAGTACGGGTAGCTGGAACACTGAAGCTTTCTTT
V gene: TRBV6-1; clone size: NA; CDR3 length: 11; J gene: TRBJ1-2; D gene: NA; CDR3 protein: CALDKTYGYTF; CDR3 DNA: TGTGCCCTAGATAAAACGTATGGCTACACCTTC
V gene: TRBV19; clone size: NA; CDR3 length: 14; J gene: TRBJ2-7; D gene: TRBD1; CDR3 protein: CASSVQGARAEQYF; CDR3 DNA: TGTGCCAGTAGTGTGCAGGGGGCGCGTGCCGAGCAGTACTTC
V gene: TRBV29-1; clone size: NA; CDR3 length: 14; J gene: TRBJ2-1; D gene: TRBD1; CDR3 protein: CSVEGQGYENEQFF; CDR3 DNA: TGCAGCGTTGAGGGACAGGGTTACGAGAATGAGCAGTTCTTC
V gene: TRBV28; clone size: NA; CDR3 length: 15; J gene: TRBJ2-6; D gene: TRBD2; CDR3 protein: CASLGGGSGANVLTF; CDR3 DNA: TGTGCCAGCCTCGGGGGGGGGTCCGGGGCCAACGTCCTGACTTTC
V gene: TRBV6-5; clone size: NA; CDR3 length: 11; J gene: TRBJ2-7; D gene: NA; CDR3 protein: CASSSVGEQYF; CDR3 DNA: TGTGCCAGCAGTTCTGTCGGCGAGCAGTACTTC
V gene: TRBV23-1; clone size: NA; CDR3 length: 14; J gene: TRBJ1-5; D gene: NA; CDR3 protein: CASSQSGGNQPQHF; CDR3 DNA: TGCGCCAGCAGTCAATCAGGGGGCAATCAGCCCCAGCATTTT
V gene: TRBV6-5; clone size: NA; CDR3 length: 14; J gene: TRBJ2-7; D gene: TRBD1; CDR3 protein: CASSRTGGPHEQYF; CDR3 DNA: TGTGCCAGCAGCCGGACAGGGGGTCCCCACGAGCAGTACTTC
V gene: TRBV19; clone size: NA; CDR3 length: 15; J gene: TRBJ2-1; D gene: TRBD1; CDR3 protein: CASSSGQGTYNEQFF; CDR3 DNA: TGTGCCAGTAGCTCGGGACAGGGGACGTACAATGAGCAGTTCTTC
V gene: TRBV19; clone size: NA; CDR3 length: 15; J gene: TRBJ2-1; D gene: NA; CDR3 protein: CASSTLLGGGNEQFF; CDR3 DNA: TGTGCCAGTAGTACGCTTTTGGGGGGTGGGAATGAGCAGTTCTTC
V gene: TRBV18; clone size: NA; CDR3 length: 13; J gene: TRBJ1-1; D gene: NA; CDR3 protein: CASSPQKNTEAFF; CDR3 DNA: TGTGCCAGCTCACCGCAGAAGAACACTGAAGCTTTCTTT
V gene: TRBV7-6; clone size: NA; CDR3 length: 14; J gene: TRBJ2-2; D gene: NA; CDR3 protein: CASSLALNTGELFF; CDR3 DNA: TGTGCCAGCAGCTTAGCCCTGAACACCGGGGAGCTGTTTTTT
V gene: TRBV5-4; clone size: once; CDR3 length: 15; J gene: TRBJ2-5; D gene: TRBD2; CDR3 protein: CASSSGTTYQETQYF; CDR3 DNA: TGTGCCAGCAGCTCCGGGACTACGTACCAAGAGACCCAGTACTTC
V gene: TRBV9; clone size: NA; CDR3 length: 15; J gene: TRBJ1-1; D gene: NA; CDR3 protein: CASSVGLGADTEAFF; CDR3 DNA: TGTGCCAGCAGCGTAGGTCTGGGGGCGGACACTGAAGCTTTCTTT
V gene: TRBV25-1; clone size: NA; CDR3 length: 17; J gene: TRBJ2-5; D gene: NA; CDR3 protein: CASSEYSGALYQETQYF; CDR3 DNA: TGTGCCAGCAGTGAATATTCAGGGGCCTTGTACCAAGAGACCCAGTACTTC
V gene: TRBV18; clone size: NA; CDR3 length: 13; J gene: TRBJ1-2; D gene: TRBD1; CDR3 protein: CASSRTGGYGYTF; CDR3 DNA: TGTGCCAGCTCGAGGACAGGGGGCTATGGCTACACCTTC
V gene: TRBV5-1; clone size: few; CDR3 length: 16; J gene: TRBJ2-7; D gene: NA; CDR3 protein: CASSLGTMGWGTEQYF; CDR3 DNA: TGCGCCAGCAGCTTGGGGACGATGGGATGGGGCACCGAGCAGTACTTC
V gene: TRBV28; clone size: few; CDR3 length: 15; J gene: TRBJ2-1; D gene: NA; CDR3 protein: CASSFMGLGHNEQFF; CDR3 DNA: TGTGCCAGCAGTTTTATGGGACTCGGGCACAATGAGCAGTTCTTC
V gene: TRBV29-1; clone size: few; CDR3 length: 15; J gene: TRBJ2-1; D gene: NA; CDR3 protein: CSVEGPFARGAEQFF; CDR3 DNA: TGCAGCGTTGAAGGACCCTTCGCTAGGGGCGCTGAGCAGTTCTTC
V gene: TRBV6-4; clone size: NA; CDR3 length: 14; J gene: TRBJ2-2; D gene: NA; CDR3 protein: CASSVGGNTGELFF; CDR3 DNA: TGTGCCAGCAGTGTAGGGGGGAACACCGGGGAGCTGTTTTTT
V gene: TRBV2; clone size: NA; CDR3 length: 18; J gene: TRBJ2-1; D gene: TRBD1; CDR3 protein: CASSEAGGTGAIYNEQFF; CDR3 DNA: TGTGCCAGCAGTGAAGCTGGGGGGACAGGGGCTATCTACAATGAGCAGTTCTTC
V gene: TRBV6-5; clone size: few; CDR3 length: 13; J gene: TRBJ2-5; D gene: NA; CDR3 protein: CASSYSQGGTQYF; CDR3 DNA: TGTGCCAGCAGTTATTCCCAGGGGGGGACCCAGTACTTC
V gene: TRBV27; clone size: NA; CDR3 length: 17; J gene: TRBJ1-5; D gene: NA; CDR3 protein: CASSSNSGGAGNQPQHF; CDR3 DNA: TGTGCCAGCAGTTCTAATTCGGGGGGCGCGGGTAATCAGCCCCAGCATTTT